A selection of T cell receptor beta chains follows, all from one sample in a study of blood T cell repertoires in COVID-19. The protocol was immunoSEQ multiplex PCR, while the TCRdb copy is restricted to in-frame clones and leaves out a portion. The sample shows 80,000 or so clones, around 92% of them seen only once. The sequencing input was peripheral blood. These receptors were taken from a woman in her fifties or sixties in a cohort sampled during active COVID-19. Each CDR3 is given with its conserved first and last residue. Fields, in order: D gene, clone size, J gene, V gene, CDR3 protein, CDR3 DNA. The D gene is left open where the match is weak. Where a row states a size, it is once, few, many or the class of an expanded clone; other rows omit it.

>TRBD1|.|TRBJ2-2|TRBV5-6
CASSPTGAPGELFF
TGTGCCAGCAGCCCAACAGGGGCACCCGGGGAGCTGTTTTTT
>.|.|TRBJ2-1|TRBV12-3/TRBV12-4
CASSLYNEQFF
TGTGCCAGCAGTCTCTACAATGAGCAGTTCTTC
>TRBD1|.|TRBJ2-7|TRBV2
CASSGEGTVSYEQYF
TGTGCCAGCAGTGGAGAAGGGACAGTTTCCTACGAGCAGTACTTC
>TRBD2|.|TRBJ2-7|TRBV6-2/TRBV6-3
CASSLLAGVYEQYF
TGTGCCAGCAGTTTACTAGCGGGAGTTTACGAGCAGTACTTC
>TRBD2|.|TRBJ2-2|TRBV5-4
CASSLNSGGVGELFF
TGTGCCAGCAGCTTAAATAGCGGGGGGGTCGGGGAGCTGTTTTTT
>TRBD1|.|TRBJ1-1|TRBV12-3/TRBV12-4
CASRGQGATEAFF
TGTGCCAGCAGAGGACAGGGGGCGACTGAAGCTTTCTTT
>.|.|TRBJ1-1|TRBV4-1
CASSPMGRESEAFF
TGCGCCAGCAGCCCCATGGGAAGGGAGAGTGAAGCTTTCTTT
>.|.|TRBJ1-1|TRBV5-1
CASSLGGSTEAFF
TGCGCCAGCAGCTTGGGGGGCAGCACTGAAGCTTTCTTT
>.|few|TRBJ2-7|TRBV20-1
CSASRDSGSYEQYF
TGCAGTGCTAGTCGGGACTCAGGCTCCTACGAGCAGTACTTC
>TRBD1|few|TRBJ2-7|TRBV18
CASSPRTGVGSYEQYF
TGTGCCAGCTCACCACGGACAGGGGTTGGCTCCTACGAGCAGTACTTC
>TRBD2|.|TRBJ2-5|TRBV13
CASSPAGGLETQYF
TGTGCCAGCAGCCCCGCGGGGGGGCTTGAGACCCAGTACTTC
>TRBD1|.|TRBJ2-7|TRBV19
CASSISGVTGGLYEQYF
TGTGCCAGTAGTATCTCTGGAGTGACAGGGGGACTCTACGAGCAGTACTTC
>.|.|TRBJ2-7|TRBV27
CASSFGLAQSSYEQYF
TGTGCCAGCAGTTTTGGCCTAGCCCAGAGCTCCTACGAGCAGTACTTC
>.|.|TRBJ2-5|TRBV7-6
CASRSMETQYF
TGTGCCAGCAGATCAATGGAGACCCAGTACTTC
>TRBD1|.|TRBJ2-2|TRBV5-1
CASSLQTGVGTGELFF
TGCGCCAGCAGCTTGCAGACAGGGGTTGGCACCGGGGAGCTGTTTTTT
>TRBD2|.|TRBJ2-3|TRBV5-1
CASSFWLAGGTMDTQYF
TGCGCCAGCAGCTTTTGGCTAGCGGGAGGAACTATGGATACGCAGTATTTT
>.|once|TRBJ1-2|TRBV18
CASSPARGRGYTF
TGTGCCAGCTCACCCGCCAGGGGTCGGGGCTACACCTTC
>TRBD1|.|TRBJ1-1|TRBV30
CAWSGQGASEAFF
TGTGCCTGGAGTGGACAGGGGGCCTCTGAAGCTTTCTTT
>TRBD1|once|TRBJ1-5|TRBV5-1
CASSSGTETNQPQHF
TGCGCCAGCAGCTCGGGGACAGAAACTAATCAGCCCCAGCATTTT
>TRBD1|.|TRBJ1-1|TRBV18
CASSPRQGEPNTEAFF
TGTGCCAGCTCACCTCGACAGGGGGAGCCGAACACTGAAGCTTTCTTT
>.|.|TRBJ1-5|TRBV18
CASSPWEGDQPQHF
TGTGCCAGCTCACCTTGGGAGGGGGATCAGCCCCAGCATTTT
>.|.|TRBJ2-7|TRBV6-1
CASSEHVSYEQYF
TGTGCCAGCAGTGAACATGTTTCCTACGAGCAGTACTTC
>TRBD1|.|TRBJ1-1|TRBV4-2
CASSQDLGLFGTGLPAFF
TGTGCCAGCAGCCAAGACCTAGGCCTCTTTGGGACAGGTCTTCCAGCTTTCTTT
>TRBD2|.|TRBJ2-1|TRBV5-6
CASSLDAGAYNEQFF
TGTGCCAGCAGCTTGGATGCGGGAGCCTACAATGAGCAGTTCTTC
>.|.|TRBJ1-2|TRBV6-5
CASSAGGFVSYGYTF
TGTGCCAGCAGCGCGGGGGGTTTCGTTAGCTATGGCTACACCTTC
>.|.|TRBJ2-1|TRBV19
CASSMGAIANEQFF
TGTGCCAGTAGTATGGGGGCTATCGCCAATGAGCAGTTCTTC
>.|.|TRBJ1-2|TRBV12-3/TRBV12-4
CASREDSSYGYTF
TGTGCCAGCAGAGAGGACAGCAGCTATGGCTACACCTTC
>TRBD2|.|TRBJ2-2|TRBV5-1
CASKSGMNTGELFF
TGCGCCAGCAAAAGCGGGATGAACACCGGGGAGCTGTTTTTT
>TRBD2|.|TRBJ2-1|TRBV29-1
CSGRRLAGHEQFF
TGCAGCGGACGCCGACTAGCGGGGCATGAGCAGTTCTTC
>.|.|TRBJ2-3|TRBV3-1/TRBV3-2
CASSLQGDTQYF
TGTGCCAGCAGCCTACAGGGAGATACGCAGTATTTT
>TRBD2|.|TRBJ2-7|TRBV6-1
CASSEAVGLAGDLIPLYEQYF
TGTGCCAGCAGTGAAGCGGTCGGGCTAGCGGGAGATTTGATCCCCCTCTACGAGCAGTACTTC
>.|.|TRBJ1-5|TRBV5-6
CASSSGAPTPNQPQHF
TGTGCCAGCAGCTCTGGGGCCCCAACCCCGAATCAGCCCCAGCATTTT
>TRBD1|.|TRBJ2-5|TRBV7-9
CASSPGAGGRETQYF
TGTGCCAGCAGCCCCGGGGCAGGGGGAAGGGAGACCCAGTACTTC
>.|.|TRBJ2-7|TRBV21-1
CASSKGQAAVPPYEQYF
TGTGCCAGCAGCAAAGGGCAGGCAGCGGTCCCGCCCTACGAGCAGTACTTC
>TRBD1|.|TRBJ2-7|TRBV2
CASSTDRGYEQYF
TGTGCCAGCAGTACAGACAGGGGCTACGAGCAGTACTTC
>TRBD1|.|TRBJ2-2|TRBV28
CASTKQGARGELFF
TGTGCCAGCACTAAACAGGGGGCGCGCGGGGAGCTGTTTTTT
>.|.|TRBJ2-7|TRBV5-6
CASSFGRPNEQYF
TGTGCCAGCAGCTTTGGGAGGCCCAACGAGCAGTACTTC
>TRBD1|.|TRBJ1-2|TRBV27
CASSLVGRGGRISPNYGYTF
TGTGCCAGCAGTTTAGTAGGGAGAGGGGGCAGGATTTCTCCCAACTATGGCTACACCTTC
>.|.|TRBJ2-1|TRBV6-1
CASSEAQRVYSYNEQFF
TGTGCCAGCAGTGAAGCGCAGCGGGTTTACTCCTACAATGAGCAGTTCTTC